A selection of T cell receptor beta chains follows, all from one sample in a study of blood T cell repertoires in COVID-19. Produced via immunoSEQ multiplex PCR; TCRdb's table is partial and in-frame only. In the table there are roughly 59,000 clones, roughly 80% of which are singletons. Sequencing input: peripheral blood. The source of these receptors is a human donor in a cohort sampled during active COVID-19. The CDR3 runs from the conserved cysteine through the conserved F or W. Fields, in order: V gene, J gene, D gene, clone size, CDR3 DNA, CDR3 protein. The D gene is left open where the match is weak. Clone size is given for some rows only: seen once, a few or many times, or a class if the clone is expanded.

v_call: TRBV18
j_call: TRBJ2-5
d_call: TRBD1
clone_size: .
cdr3_nt: TGTGCCAGCTCACCATCCCGGGACAGGGCCCAGTACTTC
cdr3_aa: CASSPSRDRAQYF

v_call: TRBV5-6
j_call: TRBJ2-3
d_call: .
clone_size: .
cdr3_nt: TGTGCCAGCAGCTTCGCAGGGGCGGATACGCAGTATTTT
cdr3_aa: CASSFAGADTQYF

v_call: TRBV7-6
j_call: TRBJ2-5
d_call: .
clone_size: few
cdr3_nt: TGTGCCAGCAGCTTTGTGGGGGGGGGCGAAGAGACCCAGTACTTC
cdr3_aa: CASSFVGGGEETQYF

v_call: TRBV27
j_call: TRBJ2-6
d_call: .
clone_size: .
cdr3_nt: TGTGCCAGCGGGAGGACCTCTGGGGCCAACGTCCTGACTTTC
cdr3_aa: CASGRTSGANVLTF

v_call: TRBV10-2
j_call: TRBJ1-5
d_call: TRBD1
clone_size: .
cdr3_nt: TGCGCCAGCAGTCCCGAGACAGGGCTAGGCAATCAGCCCCAGCATTTT
cdr3_aa: CASSPETGLGNQPQHF

v_call: TRBV5-1
j_call: TRBJ2-2
d_call: .
clone_size: .
cdr3_nt: TGCGCCAGCAGCTTGGTAGCAGCTGCCGCGGACACCGGGGAGCTGTTTTTT
cdr3_aa: CASSLVAAAADTGELFF

v_call: TRBV6-4
j_call: TRBJ1-4
d_call: .
clone_size: .
cdr3_nt: TGTGCCAGCAGTCCTACTCCCGGAGGAGAAAAACTGTTTTTT
cdr3_aa: CASSPTPGGEKLFF

v_call: TRBV5-6
j_call: TRBJ2-1
d_call: TRBD2
clone_size: .
cdr3_nt: TGTGCCAGCAGCTTCCGGACTAGCGGGAGCAATGAGCAGTTCTTC
cdr3_aa: CASSFRTSGSNEQFF

v_call: TRBV5-4
j_call: TRBJ2-5
d_call: .
clone_size: .
cdr3_nt: TGTGCCAGCAGCCAGGGACTGCAAGAGACCCAGTACTTC
cdr3_aa: CASSQGLQETQYF

v_call: TRBV7-9
j_call: TRBJ1-2
d_call: .
clone_size: .
cdr3_nt: TGTGCCAGCGGAGGACGGGAGGAAGCTAACTATGGCTACACCTTC
cdr3_aa: CASGGREEANYGYTF

v_call: TRBV3-1/TRBV3-2
j_call: TRBJ2-1
d_call: TRBD2
clone_size: .
cdr3_nt: TGTGCCAGCAGCCTAGGACTAGCGGGAGGAAGGAATGAGCAGTTCTTC
cdr3_aa: CASSLGLAGGRNEQFF

v_call: TRBV5-6
j_call: TRBJ2-7
d_call: .
clone_size: .
cdr3_nt: TGTGCCAGCAGCTTGGGGGCTTGGGGGAGGCCCCACGAGCAGTACTTC
cdr3_aa: CASSLGAWGRPHEQYF

v_call: TRBV19
j_call: TRBJ1-5
d_call: TRBD1
clone_size: few
cdr3_nt: TGTGCCAGTCAGACAGGGAATCAGCCCCAGCATTTT
cdr3_aa: CASQTGNQPQHF

v_call: TRBV18
j_call: TRBJ1-1
d_call: .
clone_size: .
cdr3_nt: TGTGCCAGCTCACCACCAAATCGAGCGCAGTCGAGGGACACTGAAGCTTTCTTT
cdr3_aa: CASSPPNRAQSRDTEAFF

v_call: TRBV11-2
j_call: TRBJ2-5
d_call: .
clone_size: .
cdr3_nt: TGTGCCAGCAGCTTAAACCGGGGTGGACAAGAGACCCAGTACTTC
cdr3_aa: CASSLNRGGQETQYF

v_call: TRBV18
j_call: TRBJ2-1
d_call: .
clone_size: .
cdr3_nt: TGTGCCAGCTCACCACCGTCAGGGCTCGGGGAGCAGTTCTTC
cdr3_aa: CASSPPSGLGEQFF

v_call: TRBV28
j_call: TRBJ2-7
d_call: .
clone_size: .
cdr3_nt: TGTGCCAGCAGTACCCTTCCGGGACATATCGACGAGCAGTACTTC
cdr3_aa: CASSTLPGHIDEQYF

v_call: TRBV6-2/TRBV6-3
j_call: TRBJ1-5
d_call: .
clone_size: .
cdr3_nt: TGTGCCAGCAGTTACTCGGGGGGGTATCAGCCCCAGCATTTT
cdr3_aa: CASSYSGGYQPQHF

v_call: TRBV6-1
j_call: TRBJ2-1
d_call: .
clone_size: .
cdr3_nt: TGTGCCAGCAGTGAACCCTATGTGGGAGCCTACAATGAGCAGTTCTTC
cdr3_aa: CASSEPYVGAYNEQFF

v_call: TRBV7-2
j_call: TRBJ1-5
d_call: .
clone_size: .
cdr3_nt: TGTGCCAGCAGCTTAGCGGGGGGTGGTCAGCCCCAGCATTTT
cdr3_aa: CASSLAGGGQPQHF

v_call: TRBV9
j_call: TRBJ2-1
d_call: TRBD2
clone_size: .
cdr3_nt: TGTGCCAGCAGCATGGGACTAGCCTATGAGCAGTTCTTC
cdr3_aa: CASSMGLAYEQFF

v_call: TRBV5-1
j_call: TRBJ2-5
d_call: .
clone_size: .
cdr3_nt: TGCGCCAGCAGCTCTAAGGGAGGGGGGGTCCAGACCCAGTACTTC
cdr3_aa: CASSSKGGGVQTQYF

v_call: TRBV5-8
j_call: TRBJ2-7
d_call: TRBD1
clone_size: .
cdr3_nt: TGTGCCAGCAGCTTGGGGACAGGGTGGCCCTACGAGCAGTACTTC
cdr3_aa: CASSLGTGWPYEQYF

v_call: TRBV27
j_call: TRBJ1-3
d_call: .
clone_size: .
cdr3_nt: TGTGCCAGCAGTTTAGCAAGGAGCTCTGGAAACACCATATATTTT
cdr3_aa: CASSLARSSGNTIYF

v_call: TRBV5-6
j_call: TRBJ1-4
d_call: .
clone_size: .
cdr3_nt: TGTGCCAGCAGCCGGACAATTAATGAAAAACTGTTTTTT
cdr3_aa: CASSRTINEKLFF

v_call: TRBV9
j_call: TRBJ2-7
d_call: .
clone_size: few
cdr3_nt: TGTGCCAGCAGCTTGTCGGACCGGGGATACGAGCAGTACTTC
cdr3_aa: CASSLSDRGYEQYF

v_call: TRBV5-1
j_call: TRBJ2-7
d_call: .
clone_size: .
cdr3_nt: TGCGCCAGCAGCTTGTTTGGGAGAGCCGCGACCTACGAGCAGTACTTC
cdr3_aa: CASSLFGRAATYEQYF

v_call: TRBV24-1
j_call: TRBJ2-6
d_call: .
clone_size: .
cdr3_nt: TGTGCCACCAGTGATTCTAGGAGCTCTGGGGCCAACGTCCTGACTTTC
cdr3_aa: CATSDSRSSGANVLTF

v_call: TRBV5-4
j_call: TRBJ1-1
d_call: TRBD1
clone_size: .
cdr3_nt: TGTGCCAGCAGCCGGGACAGACACACTGAAGCTTTCTTT
cdr3_aa: CASSRDRHTEAFF

v_call: TRBV6-5
j_call: TRBJ1-1
d_call: .
clone_size: .
cdr3_nt: TGTGCCAGCAGAGCCTCGGGGTACACTGAAGCTTTCTTT
cdr3_aa: CASRASGYTEAFF

v_call: TRBV7-9
j_call: TRBJ2-1
d_call: .
clone_size: .
cdr3_nt: TGTGCCAGCAGCTTAGGAGGTACCAGGGGAAGGTACAATGAGCAGTTCTTC
cdr3_aa: CASSLGGTRGRYNEQFF

v_call: TRBV28
j_call: TRBJ1-6
d_call: .
clone_size: .
cdr3_nt: TGTGCCAGCAGTGACAGTCCCTATAATTCACCCCTCCACTTT
cdr3_aa: CASSDSPYNSPLHF

v_call: TRBV19
j_call: TRBJ1-3
d_call: TRBD1
clone_size: once
cdr3_nt: TGTGCCAGCTCGGACAGGGACATTCCTGGGAACACCATATATTTT
cdr3_aa: CASSDRDIPGNTIYF

v_call: TRBV5-1
j_call: TRBJ2-1
d_call: .
clone_size: .
cdr3_nt: TGCGCCAGCAGCCCCAAGGACATCTTTTTGACGTTCTTC
cdr3_aa: CASSPKDIFLTFF

v_call: TRBV6-4
j_call: TRBJ2-1
d_call: TRBD1
clone_size: .
cdr3_nt: TGTGCCAGCAAGAAGACAGGGTATACGGACAATGAGCAGTTCTTC
cdr3_aa: CASKKTGYTDNEQFF

v_call: TRBV6-5
j_call: TRBJ1-1
d_call: TRBD1
clone_size: .
cdr3_nt: TGTGCCAGCAGTTACGACAGGGACACTGAAGCTTTCTTT
cdr3_aa: CASSYDRDTEAFF

v_call: TRBV7-2
j_call: TRBJ1-1
d_call: .
clone_size: .
cdr3_nt: TGTGCCAGCCGAACTCCTAGCGGTTACACTGAAGCTTTCTTT
cdr3_aa: CASRTPSGYTEAFF

v_call: TRBV13
j_call: TRBJ2-6
d_call: .
clone_size: .
cdr3_nt: TGTGCCAGCAGCTGGACGGGATCTGGGGCCAACGTCCTGACTTTC
cdr3_aa: CASSWTGSGANVLTF

v_call: TRBV7-9
j_call: TRBJ1-1
d_call: .
clone_size: .
cdr3_nt: TGTGCCAGCAGCCTCATGGGGCGGAACACTGAAGCTTTCTTT
cdr3_aa: CASSLMGRNTEAFF

v_call: TRBV7-2
j_call: TRBJ1-5
d_call: TRBD1
clone_size: .
cdr3_nt: TGTGCCAGCAGCTTATCGACAGGGGGTCTTCAGCCCCAGCATTTT
cdr3_aa: CASSLSTGGLQPQHF

v_call: TRBV10-3
j_call: TRBJ2-3
d_call: .
clone_size: .
cdr3_nt: TGTGCCATCAGTGGGGCACCTGTCACGGGAGGCACAGATACGCAGTATTTT
cdr3_aa: CAISGAPVTGGTDTQYF

v_call: TRBV7-3
j_call: TRBJ2-3
d_call: .
clone_size: .
cdr3_nt: TGTGCCAGCAGCTTTCCGTCAGATACGCAGTATTTT
cdr3_aa: CASSFPSDTQYF

v_call: TRBV6-6
j_call: TRBJ2-1
d_call: .
clone_size: .
cdr3_nt: TGTGCCAGCAGTTATATGGCAGGTACCGTCCATGAGCAGTTCTTC
cdr3_aa: CASSYMAGTVHEQFF

v_call: TRBV3-1/TRBV3-2
j_call: TRBJ1-2
d_call: .
clone_size: .
cdr3_nt: TGTGCCAGCAGCCAAGAAGGGGATGGCTACACCTTC
cdr3_aa: CASSQEGDGYTF

v_call: TRBV19
j_call: TRBJ1-1
d_call: TRBD1
clone_size: .
cdr3_nt: TGTGCCAGTATCACGGCAGGGGGCTTCATGAACACTGAAGCTTTCTTT
cdr3_aa: CASITAGGFMNTEAFF

v_call: TRBV10-3
j_call: TRBJ2-1
d_call: .
clone_size: .
cdr3_nt: TGTGCCATCAGTGAGTCGGGTGGGCAGGGCTCCTACAATGAGCAGTTCTTC
cdr3_aa: CAISESGGQGSYNEQFF

v_call: TRBV30
j_call: TRBJ2-7
d_call: .
clone_size: .
cdr3_nt: TGTGCCTGGAGTGTACTGGCAGGGGGGGAGCAGTACTTC
cdr3_aa: CAWSVLAGGEQYF

v_call: TRBV30
j_call: TRBJ2-2
d_call: .
clone_size: .
cdr3_nt: TGTGCCTGGAGTTCGCAGGGTAACACCGGGGAGCTGTTTTTT
cdr3_aa: CAWSSQGNTGELFF

v_call: TRBV29-1
j_call: TRBJ2-4
d_call: TRBD1
clone_size: .
cdr3_nt: TGCAGCGCCGTGAGGACAGGGTTAGCCAAAAACATTCAGTACTTC
cdr3_aa: CSAVRTGLAKNIQYF

v_call: TRBV7-2
j_call: TRBJ2-7
d_call: .
clone_size: .
cdr3_nt: TGTGCCAGCAGCTTAGGGTTACTCCTCTCCTACGAGCAGTACTTC
cdr3_aa: CASSLGLLLSYEQYF

v_call: TRBV29-1
j_call: TRBJ2-1
d_call: TRBD2
clone_size: .
cdr3_nt: TGCAGCGTTGAAACGGGACTAGCGGGAGTAACTGAGCAGTTCTTC
cdr3_aa: CSVETGLAGVTEQFF

v_call: TRBV28
j_call: TRBJ2-7
d_call: .
clone_size: .
cdr3_nt: TGTGCCAGCAGTTTAAGCTCAAGCGAGCAGTACTTC
cdr3_aa: CASSLSSSEQYF

v_call: TRBV6-5
j_call: TRBJ2-7
d_call: .
clone_size: .
cdr3_nt: TGTGCCAGCAGTTACTCCAGGGCTCCCTACGAGCAGTACTTC
cdr3_aa: CASSYSRAPYEQYF

v_call: TRBV7-2
j_call: TRBJ2-1
d_call: TRBD1
clone_size: .
cdr3_nt: TGTGCCAGCAGCTCGGACAGGGTCAATGAGCAGTTCTTC
cdr3_aa: CASSSDRVNEQFF